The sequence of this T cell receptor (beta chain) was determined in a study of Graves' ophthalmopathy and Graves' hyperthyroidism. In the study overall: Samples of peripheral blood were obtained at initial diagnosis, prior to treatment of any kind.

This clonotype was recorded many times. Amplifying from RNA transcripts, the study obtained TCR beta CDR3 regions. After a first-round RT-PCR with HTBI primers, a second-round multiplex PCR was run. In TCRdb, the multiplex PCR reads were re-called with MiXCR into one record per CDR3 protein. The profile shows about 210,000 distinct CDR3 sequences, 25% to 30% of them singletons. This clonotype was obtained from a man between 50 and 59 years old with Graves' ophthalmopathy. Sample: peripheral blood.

CDR3 DNA: TGTGCCAGCAGGAGAGGGACCTACGAGCAGTACTTC. Amino acid sequence: CASRRGTYEQYF. The chain links TRBV6-2 or TRBV6-3 to TRBJ2-7; TRBD2 is a possible D gene (5 bases). This CDR3 contains 12 residues. The germline V gene encodes CDR1 MNHEY and CDR2 SVGEGT. Trimming stripped 6 bases from V and 2 bases from J, with 8 bases between.